The present entry profiles one T cell receptor beta chain with its context. TCRdb keeps only in-frame clones here, not all; method: immunoSEQ multiplex PCR. The sample gives some 350,000 clones, around 87% of which show up once; about 5.2% is in the top ten. The sample is drawn from a study of blood T cell repertoires in COVID-19. Germline CDR1 and CDR2: LNHDA and SQIVND (reference sequence). The CDR3 runs to 13 residues. V lost 1 base and J 1 base, leaving 4 bases between the germline ends. The chain is built from TRBV19 and TRBJ1-1; D remains unclear. Sequences were obtained from PBMCs or T cells enriched from blood (not recorded which). This TCR derives from a woman aged 25 to 39 who had recovered from COVID-19. CDR3 amino acids: CASSIGKNTEAFF. For the CDR3, the DNA is TGTGCCAGTAGTATAGGTAAGAACACTGAAGCTTTCTTT.